A single sample gave rise to the 12 T cell receptor beta chains below, sequenced in a study of shared T cell receptors in the human thymus. Sequencing was performed with immunoSEQ multiplex PCR; in TCRdb, only in-frame clones are kept and a portion is missing. Seen here are 540,000 or so clones, around 82% observed once, and the top ten hold more than 0.01%. A further study also used this sample, focusing on human thymus T cells.

Input material: thymocytes. These receptors originate from a boy younger than two with a congenital heart defect.

The chain links TRBV4-3 to TRBJ2-5; TRBD2 aligns across 9 bases. The CDR3 totals 16 residues. The germline V gene has CDR1 LGHNA and CDR2 YSLEER. V was pared by 1 base and J by 4 bases, with 7 bases of the junction left unmatched. CDR3 DNA sequence: TGCGCCAGCAGCCAAGCTCCTCCGACTAGCGGAGAGACCCAGTACTTC. Translation gives CASSQAPPTSGETQYF.

This sequence joins TRBV11-3 and TRBJ2-7; D not certain. CDR3 size: 14 residues. The ends were cut back, 8 bases at V and 3 bases at J, with 17 bases in the middle. Germline CDR1 SGHNT, CDR2 YENEEA. The CDR3 here is CASVFGQLGYEQYF. The CDR3 DNA sequence: TGTGCCAGCGTATTTGGGCAACTGGGCTACGAGCAGTACTTC.

The chain is built from TRBV27 and TRBJ2-3; TRBD2 is a possible D gene (6 bases). Trimming pared 3 bases from V and 1 base from J, leaving 8 bases between. Germline CDR1 and CDR2: MNHEY and SMNVEV (reference sequence). The CDR3 is made up of 14 amino acids. Written as DNA, the CDR3 is TGTGCCAGCAGTTTGACTAGAGGCACAGATACGCAGTATTTT. This encodes CASSLTRGTDTQYF.

This chain uses TRBV6-5 with TRBJ1-4; D gene unclear. Trimming took off 3 bases at V and 6 bases at J, with 17 bases between the two ends. This CDR3 contains 16 residues. The germline V gene encodes CDR1 MNHEY and CDR2 SVGAGI. The CDR3 bases are TGTGCCAGCAGTTATAGGAGCTTAGCCATCGATGAAAAACTGTTTTTT. Translating gives CASSYRSLAIDEKLFF.

This chain's CDR3 is CASSRQGERGEQYF. DNA for the CDR3: TGTGCCAGCAGCCGACAGGGGGAACGGGGCGAGCAGTACTTC. The chain combines TRBV25-1 with TRBJ2-7, with 9 bases matching TRBD1. The CDR3 covers 14 residues. CDR1 and CDR2 from the germline V gene are MGHDK and SYGVNS. The trim removed 6 bases at V and 6 bases at J, leaving 9 bases unmatched.

This CDR3 is CASRRREYSTDTQYF. The CDR3 nucleotides read TGTGCCAGCAGACGGCGGGAGTACAGCACAGATACGCAGTATTTT. The rearrangement uses TRBV2 and TRBJ2-3; 7 bases are shared with TRBD2. Germline CDR1 is SNHLY and CDR2 is FYNNEI. The V segment lost 6 bases and the J segment 0 bases; nucleotides outside the gene matches: 6. The CDR3 loop spans 15 amino acids.

This sequence joins TRBV4-3 and TRBJ2-1, with 13 bases matching TRBD2. Trimming at V came to 0 bases and at J to 9 bases, leaving 5 bases not matched to a gene. The CDR3 has 16 residues. Germline V gene sequence: CDR1 LGHNA, CDR2 YSLEER. This chain's CDR3 is CASSQDTSGRGGEQFF. In nucleotides, the CDR3 is TGCGCCAGCAGCCAAGATACTAGCGGGAGGGGTGGTGAGCAGTTCTTC.

The chain links TRBV10-1 to TRBJ2-7; D is perhaps TRBD2 (6 bases). Germline V gene lookup returns CDR1 WNHNN and CDR2 SYGVQD (reference sequence). There are 14 residues in the CDR3. The V and J ends lost 4 bases and 4 bases respectively, with 14 bases between them. CDR3 in DNA: TGCGCCAGCAGTGGCGAGGAGGGACGGTACGAGCAGTACTTC. Translated: CASSGEEGRYEQYF.

V gene TRBV9 combines with J gene TRBJ1-3; a weak D match, TRBD1 (6 bases). CDR3 length: 15 amino acids. Germline V gene lookup returns CDR1 SGDLS and CDR2 YYNGEE. Trimming took 4 bases from V and 3 from J, leaving 14 bases between them. Here the CDR3 DNA reads TGTGCCAGCAGCCTCACGAGGGGGTTTGGAAACACCATATATTTT. It specifies CASSLTRGFGNTIYF.

The count of this clone is one. V usage is TRBV27 and J usage is TRBJ2-7; D is unclear. Deletions cut 0 bases from V and 0 bases from J, with 9 bases between. The germline V gene encodes CDR1 MNHEY and CDR2 SMNVEV (reference sequence). This CDR3 comprises 15 residues. The CDR3 reads CASSLSRRNSYEQYF. CDR3 nucleotide sequence: TGTGCCAGCAGTTTATCGCGGCGGAACTCCTACGAGCAGTACTTC.

The chain uses TRBV27 and TRBJ2-1; 9 positions match TRBD1. The CDR3 contains 21 residues. Trimming cost V 6 bases and J 1 base; bases outside gene matches: 22. Germline V gene sequence: CDR1 MNHEY, CDR2 SMNVEV (reference sequence). The CDR3 here is CASRSKGRQGDSAGSYNEQFF. The CDR3, as DNA: TGTGCCAGCAGATCCAAGGGTCGACAGGGGGACTCTGCCGGTTCCTACAATGAGCAGTTCTTC.

The genes are TRBV6-5 and TRBJ2-3; 10 positions match TRBD2. There are 15 residues in the CDR3. Germline CDR1 and CDR2: MNHEY and SVGAGI. With 6 bases clipped from V and 3 bases from J, the junction kept 6 bases outside the gene matches. CDR3 residues: CASRSRGLATDTQYF. In DNA, the CDR3 is TGTGCCAGCAGATCCCGGGGACTAGCGACAGATACGCAGTATTTT.